The rows below give T cell receptor beta chains drawn from one sample of a study of control samples from healthy donors and cancer patients. Libraries were prepared by immunoSEQ multiplex PCR; TCRdb keeps only in-frame clonotypes and omits some of them. The sample holds 80,000 or so clones, roughly 94% seen once. The sequencing sample was made of blood. The receptors shown here come from a woman between 40 and 55 years old in good health. Each CDR3 is given with its conserved first and last residue. D genes are given only for firm matches. Some rows have no size entry. The others give once, few or many, or a class for an expanded clone.

TRBV3-1/TRBV3-2	TRBJ2-2	TRBD2	.	TGTGCCAGCAGCCAAACACGGGGGGCATCTAGCGGGGGGCCCCCCGGGGAGCTGTTTTTT	CASSQTRGASSGGPPGELFF
TRBV27	TRBJ1-2	.	.	TGTGCCAGCAGTTTCGGGGGGCGGAATGGCTACACCTTC	CASSFGGRNGYTF
TRBV11-2	TRBJ1-2	.	.	TGTGCCAGCAGCCCCTCCTATGGCTACACCTTC	CASSPSYGYTF
TRBV19	TRBJ1-1	TRBD1	.	TGTGCCAGTAGCATGTGGACAGGGAACACTGAAGCTTTCTTT	CASSMWTGNTEAFF
TRBV6-2/TRBV6-3	TRBJ2-4	TRBD1	.	TGTGCCAGCAGTATGACGGGACAGGGCAAAAACATTCAGTACTTC	CASSMTGQGKNIQYF
TRBV18	TRBJ2-5	.	once	TGTGCCAGCTCACCACAGGGGGAAATCCAAGAGACCCAGTACTTC	CASSPQGEIQETQYF
TRBV7-8	TRBJ2-2	.	.	TGTGCCAGCAACCCTGTGGTCGTTTTGAGAGAACACGAGGGAAACACCGGGGAGCTGTTTTTT	CASNPVVVLREHEGNTGELFF
TRBV5-1	TRBJ1-1	.	.	TGCGCCAGCTTCAGGGAGAACACTGAAGCTTTCTTT	CASFRENTEAFF
TRBV9	TRBJ1-3	.	.	TGTGCCAGCAGCGTAGGGTTGGGTTTTACTGGAAACACCATATATTTT	CASSVGLGFTGNTIYF
TRBV11-2	TRBJ2-7	TRBD2	.	TGTGCCAGCACCCCACGGGGAGGGTGGAGGCGCGAGCAGTACTTC	CASTPRGGWRREQYF
TRBV11-2	TRBJ2-7	.	.	TGTGCCAGCAGCCCTCCCCACCAGTCGCCGCAGTACTTC	CASSPPHQSPQYF
TRBV5-1	TRBJ2-4	TRBD2	.	TGCGCCAGCCGCCCGGGACTAGGGATTACCAAAAACATTCAGTACTTC	CASRPGLGITKNIQYF
TRBV11-3	TRBJ2-3	.	.	TGTGCCAGCAGCTTAATGGAGGGCACAGATACGCAGTATTTT	CASSLMEGTDTQYF
TRBV2	TRBJ1-5	.	.	TGTGCCAGCAGTTCCGGGACCTTGAATCAGCCCCAGCATTTT	CASSSGTLNQPQHF
TRBV2	TRBJ1-5	TRBD1	once	TGTGCCAGCAGTAAGGACAGGAGGAGCAATCAGCCCCAGCATTTT	CASSKDRRSNQPQHF
TRBV27	TRBJ1-6	.	few	TGTGCCAGCAGTTTTGGGGTTAAGTCACCCCTCCACTTT	CASSFGVKSPLHF
TRBV6-6	TRBJ1-4	TRBD1	.	TGTGCCAGCAGTTACAGGACAGGGGTTAATGAAAAACTGTTTTTT	CASSYRTGVNEKLFF
TRBV11-2	TRBJ2-1	.	.	TGTGCCAGCAGCTTAAGGGGGGGGCTCTCCTACAATGAGCAGTTCTTC	CASSLRGGLSYNEQFF
TRBV27	TRBJ2-5	.	.	TGTGCCAGCAGTTTGTTACCCCGGGAGACCCAGTACTTC	CASSLLPRETQYF
TRBV18	TRBJ1-5	.	.	TGTGCCAGCTCACTCCCACTAACGCCCCAGCATTTT	CASSLPLTPQHF
TRBV7-9	TRBJ2-1	.	.	TGTGCCAGCAGCCACCGCCAGGGGCTGATCGATGAGCAGTTCTTC	CASSHRQGLIDEQFF
TRBV27	TRBJ1-5	TRBD1	.	TGTGCCAGCAGGAAGGGGGCCAGCAATCAGCCCCAGCATTTT	CASRKGASNQPQHF
TRBV2	TRBJ2-5	.	.	TGTGCCAGCAGCGGGAATCGGTCACAAGAGACCCAGTACTTC	CASSGNRSQETQYF
TRBV5-1	TRBJ1-2	.	.	TGCGCCAGCAGAGCAGGGGCGGCCAACTATGGCTACACCTTC	CASRAGAANYGYTF
TRBV30	TRBJ2-7	TRBD1	.	TGTGCCTGCACCGGGACAGGGGGCTCCTACGAGCAGTACTTC	CACTGTGGSYEQYF
TRBV4-1	TRBJ2-7	TRBD1	.	TGCGCCAGCAGCCGAGGACAGGGAGGAGGCGAGCAGTACTTC	CASSRGQGGGEQYF
TRBV20-1	TRBJ2-6	.	.	TGCAGTGCTAGTCAGGGGCTTGGGGCCAACGTCCTGACTTTC	CSASQGLGANVLTF
TRBV6-1	TRBJ1-1	.	.	TGTGCCAGCAGTGAAGGACAGGTTTTGAACACTGAAGCTTTCTTT	CASSEGQVLNTEAFF
TRBV19	TRBJ1-5	TRBD1	.	TGTGCCAGTAGTACCCACGACAGGGGGCGGGGGAAGCCCCAGCATTTT	CASSTHDRGRGKPQHF
TRBV6-5	TRBJ1-1	.	once	TGTGCCAGCCCCCTTAGGAGATCCACTGAAGCTTTCTTT	CASPLRRSTEAFF
TRBV9	TRBJ2-1	TRBD2	.	TGTGCCAGCAGCGTAGCCGGGACTAGCGCCTACAATGAGCAGTTCTTC	CASSVAGTSAYNEQFF
TRBV5-1	TRBJ2-3	.	once	TGCGCCAGCAGTCGGAGGGGGACAGATACGCAGTATTTT	CASSRRGTDTQYF
TRBV7-2	TRBJ2-3	.	.	TGTGCCAGCAGCTTAATGTCAGGGAGCACAGATACGCAGTATTTT	CASSLMSGSTDTQYF
TRBV2	TRBJ1-6	TRBD1	.	TGTGCCAGCAGTGAGGGGGGACAGAGCTCCTATAATTCACCCCTCCACTTT	CASSEGGQSSYNSPLHF
TRBV27	TRBJ2-7	.	.	TGTGCCAGCAGTACCGCACCCCCCCCATACGAGCAGTACTTC	CASSTAPPPYEQYF
TRBV24-1	TRBJ1-1	.	.	TGTGCCACCAGTTCCGGTAGAAACACTGAAGCTTTCTTT	CATSSGRNTEAFF
TRBV19	TRBJ2-2	TRBD1	.	TGTGCCAGCAACAGGGGAAACGCGAACACCGGGGAGCTGTTTTTT	CASNRGNANTGELFF
TRBV7-3	TRBJ1-5	.	.	TGTGCCAGCAGCCAAACGGTGGGTCAGCCCCAGCATTTT	CASSQTVGQPQHF
TRBV3-1/TRBV3-2	TRBJ2-5	TRBD2	.	TGTGCCAGCAGCCAAGATCGGCGGACTAGCGGGGTGGAAGGAGAGACCCAGTACTTC	CASSQDRRTSGVEGETQYF
TRBV3-1/TRBV3-2	TRBJ2-2	TRBD1	.	TGTGCCAGCAGCCGACAGGGTACCGGGGAGCTGTTTTTT	CASSRQGTGELFF
TRBV10-2	TRBJ2-7	TRBD2	once	TGCGCCAGCAGCATAGGACTAGCGGGAACTGACGAGCAGTACTTC	CASSIGLAGTDEQYF
TRBV10-3	TRBJ1-5	.	.	TGTGCCATCAGTCCTGGCAATCAGCCCCAGCATTTT	CAISPGNQPQHF
TRBV30	TRBJ2-4	.	.	TGTGCCTGGAGCCGCGCGGCGAATTCTTATGACATTCAGTACTTC	CAWSRAANSYDIQYF
TRBV9	TRBJ1-2	.	.	TGTGCCAGCAGGAAAGGGACCTATGGCTACACCTTC	CASRKGTYGYTF
TRBV12-3/TRBV12-4	TRBJ1-2	.	.	TGTGCCAGCAGTTTTGGGCAGGGATCTGGCTACACCTTC	CASSFGQGSGYTF
TRBV27	TRBJ2-7	.	once	TGTGCCAGCGGATGGCAAAGCTCCTACGAGCAGTACTTC	CASGWQSSYEQYF
TRBV3-1/TRBV3-2	TRBJ1-2	.	.	TGTGCCAGCAGCCGGGGGGGCAGATTGCGCTATGGCTACACCTTC	CASSRGGRLRYGYTF